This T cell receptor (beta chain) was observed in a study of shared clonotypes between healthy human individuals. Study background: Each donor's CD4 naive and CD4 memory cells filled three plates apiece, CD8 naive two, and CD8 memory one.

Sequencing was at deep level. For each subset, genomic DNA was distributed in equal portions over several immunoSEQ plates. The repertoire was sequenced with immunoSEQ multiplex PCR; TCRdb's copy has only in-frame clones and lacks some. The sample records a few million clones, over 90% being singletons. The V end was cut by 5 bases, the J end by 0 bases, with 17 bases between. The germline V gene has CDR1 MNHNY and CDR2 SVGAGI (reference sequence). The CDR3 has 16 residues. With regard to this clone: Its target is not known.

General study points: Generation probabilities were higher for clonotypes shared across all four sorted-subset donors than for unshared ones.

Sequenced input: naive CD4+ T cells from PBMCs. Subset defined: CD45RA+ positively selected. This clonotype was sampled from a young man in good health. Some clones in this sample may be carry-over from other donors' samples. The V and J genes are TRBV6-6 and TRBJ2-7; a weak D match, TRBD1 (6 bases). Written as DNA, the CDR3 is TGTGCCAGCAGTGCCAGGGGATCGGGTGGCTCCTACGAGCAGTACTTC. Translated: CASSARGSGGSYEQYF.